Below are 21 T cell receptor beta chains sequenced from a single sample in a study of control samples from healthy donors and cancer patients. Here immunoSEQ multiplex PCR was the method, and the copy in TCRdb shows in-frame clones only, minus some. The sample shows approximately 110,000 clones, approximately 91% of them seen only once. The sequenced sample consisted of blood. The receptors here all came from a woman between 18 and 30 years old in good health.

The genes are TRBV9 and TRBJ2-1, with D uncertain. Germline assignment: CDR1 SGDLS and CDR2 YYNGEE. Trimming shortened V by 0 bases and J by 0 bases, and 7 bases separated the two germline ends. This CDR3 region has 15 residues. The CDR3 coding sequence is TGTGCCAGCAGCGTAGACAGCAGCTCCTACAATGAGCAGTTCTTC. Amino acid sequence: CASSVDSSSYNEQFF.

The chain uses TRBV18 and TRBJ2-1; D possibly uses TRBD1 or TRBD2 (5 bases each). Germline V gene data show CDR1 as KGHSH and CDR2 as LQKENI. The V end lost 4 bases, the J end lost 3 bases, and 10 bases lay between the germline ends. This CDR3 comprises 14 residues. CDR3 bases: TGTGCCAGCTCACTAGGGACGAACTACAATGAGCAGTTCTTC. This sequence encodes CASSLGTNYNEQFF.

This chain joins TRBV7-3 and TRBJ1-1, with 9 positions matching TRBD1. The CDR3 runs to 14 residues. Germline CDR1 and CDR2: SGHTA and FQGTGA. The V gene end was trimmed by 5 bases and the J gene end by 5 bases; junction bases not matched to a gene: 6. The DNA for the CDR3 is TGTGCCAGCAGCCCGACAGGGGGAGGGACTGAAGCTTTCTTT. It yields the protein CASSPTGGGTEAFF.

This clone came up once. V and J are TRBV7-8 and TRBJ1-6; D is perhaps TRBD1 (6 bases). Germline lookup yields CDR1 SGHVS and CDR2 FQNEAQ. The CDR3 runs 15 residues. Trimming shortened V by 4 bases and J by 12 bases, and 19 bases separated the two germline ends. The CDR3 reads CASSSLRGLRQPLHF. The CDR3 nucleotides are TGTGCCAGCAGCTCCCTCAGGGGCCTCCGCCAACCCCTCCACTTT.

The chain recombines TRBV27 with TRBJ1-5; 7 bases are shared with TRBD1. The germline V gene has CDR1 MNHEY and CDR2 SMNVEV (reference sequence). This CDR3 comprises 14 residues. V shed 5 bases, J shed 7 bases, and the junction held 8 bases outside the gene matches. The CDR3 coding sequence is TGTGCCAGCAGTCGGGCAGGGGGGGGACAGCCCCAGCATTTT. Translated: CASSRAGGGQPQHF.

The V and J genes are TRBV13 and TRBJ1-5; D call uncertain. V dropped 1 base and J dropped 3 bases, with 4 bases sitting between them. The CDR3 loop spans 13 amino acids. The germline CDR1 and CDR2 sequences are PRHDT and FYEKMQ (reference sequence). DNA for the CDR3: TGTGCCAGCAGCTTAGACCTCAATCAGCCCCAGCATTTT. This encodes CASSLDLNQPQHF.

The count of this clone is one. This sequence joins TRBV11-3 and TRBJ2-2; 9 bases line up with TRBD2. This CDR3 has 17 residues. The germline gives CDR1 SGHNT, CDR2 YENEEA. V was pared by 5 bases and J by 1 base, with 8 bases of the junction left unmatched. The CDR3 region is CASSPTSGFGNTGELFF. As DNA, the CDR3 is TGTGCCAGCAGCCCGACTAGCGGATTTGGGAACACCGGGGAGCTGTTTTTT.

This chain uses TRBV3-1 (or the pseudogene TRBV3-2) with TRBJ2-3, with TRBD1 matching 8 bases. With V trimmed by 4 bases and J by 0 bases, 18 bases remained unmatched. The CDR3 is 20 residues long. Germline lookup yields CDR1 LGHDT and CDR2 YNNKEL (reference sequence). CDR3 coding DNA: TGTGCCAGCAGCCCAACAGGGGGGAAGGGGTTTAGGGGAAGCACAGATACGCAGTATTTT. It is translated as CASSPTGGKGFRGSTDTQYF.

The V call is TRBV25-1, the J call TRBJ2-3, with D unresolved. The V and J ends lost 3 bases and 3 bases respectively, with 1 base between them. CDR1 MGHDK and CDR2 SYGVNS come from the germline V gene. There are 11 residues in the CDR3. CDR3 nucleotides: TGTGCCAGCAGTGAGACAGATACGCAGTATTTT. It codes for CASSETDTQYF. Supplemented by reference TRBV25-1 and TRBJ2-3, the full variable domain reads EADIYQTPRYLVIGTGKKITLECSQTMGHDKMYWYQQDPGMELHLIHYSYGVNSTEKGDLSSESTVSRIRTEHFPLTLESARPSHTSQYLCASSETDTQYFGPGTRLTVL.

The chain joins TRBV5-5 to TRBJ1-1; no definite D call. Germline V lookup: CDR1 SGHKS, CDR2 YYEKEE (reference sequence). This CDR3 spans 13 amino acids. V lost 3 bases and J 4 bases, leaving 10 bases between the germline ends. The CDR3 here is CASSYTSPTEAFF. CDR3 DNA: TGTGCCAGCAGCTACACCTCCCCCACTGAAGCTTTCTTT.

The chain recombines TRBV24-1 with TRBJ1-4, with no clear D. This CDR3 region has 12 residues. CDR1 and CDR2 (germline): KGHDR, SFDVKD. Deletions cut 6 bases from V and 5 bases from J, with 6 bases between. CDR3 region: CATSSNNEKLFF. The CDR3 DNA sequence: TGTGCCACCAGTTCCAACAATGAAAAACTGTTTTTT.

The chain recombines TRBV18 with TRBJ1-2; D gene unclear. Germline CDR1 KGHSH, CDR2 LQKENI. With 2 bases removed from V and 2 bases from J, the gap between germline ends came to 6 bases. This CDR3 has 13 amino acids. The CDR3 bases are TGTGCCAGCTCACCAACGGGGAACTATGGCTACACCTTC. Protein sequence: CASSPTGNYGYTF. The full variable domain, completed using reference TRBV18 and TRBJ1-2, is NAGVMQNPRHLVRRRGQEARLRCSPMKGHSHVYWYRQLPEEGLKFMVYLQKENIIDESGMPKERFSAEFPKEGPSILRIQQVVRGDSAAYFCASSPTGNYGYTFGSGTRLTVV.

This chain connects TRBV24-1 to TRBJ2-7; 7 bases fit TRBD1. Germline assignment: CDR1 KGHDR and CDR2 SFDVKD. The length of the CDR3 is 16 residues. V shed 2 bases and J 2 bases; nucleotides not matched to a gene: 8. CDR3 DNA: TGTGCCACCAGTGATTCCCGAACAGGGGACCCCTACGAGCAGTACTTC. This sequence encodes CATSDSRTGDPYEQYF.

This chain links TRBV6-5 with TRBJ1-1, with TRBD1 matching 10 bases. The trim removed 8 bases at V and 1 base at J, leaving 1 base unmatched. Germline CDR1 is MNHEY and CDR2 is SVGAGI. This CDR3 region has 13 residues. The CDR3, as DNA: TGTGCCAGCGACAGGGGGCCGAACACTGAAGCTTTCTTT. Encoded protein: CASDRGPNTEAFF.

This sequence joins TRBV10-1 and TRBJ2-5; D ambiguous. The CDR3 consists of 12 residues. V was trimmed by 4 bases and J by 5 bases, leaving 8 bases between them. The germline V gene has CDR1 WNHNN and CDR2 SYGVQD (reference sequence). This CDR3 reads CASSADLETQYF. Written as DNA, the CDR3 is TGCGCCAGCAGTGCTGACCTCGAGACCCAGTACTTC.

J is TRBJ1-1 and V is TRBV28; D uncertain. Germline V lookup: CDR1 MDHEN, CDR2 SYDVKM. Trimming took 5 bases from V and 1 from J, leaving 8 bases between them. This CDR3 is built from 13 residues. CDR3: CASSQIQNTEAFF. In nucleotides, the CDR3 is TGTGCCAGCAGTCAGATCCAGAACACTGAAGCTTTCTTT.

The chain uses TRBV18 and TRBJ2-5; 15 positions match TRBD2. The V gene end was trimmed by 0 bases and the J gene end by 2 bases; junction bases not matched to a gene: 1. The CDR3 extends over 17 amino acids. Germline CDR1 and CDR2: KGHSH and LQKENI. For the CDR3, the DNA is TGTGCCAGCTCACCACCGGGACTAGCGGGAGGACAAGAGACCCAGTACTTC. As protein: CASSPPGLAGGQETQYF.

This clone was seen only once. The chain is built from TRBV4-3 and TRBJ2-7; 8 positions agree with TRBD2. Germline V gene lookup returns CDR1 LGHNA and CDR2 YSLEER. V was pared by 0 bases and J by 7 bases, with 11 bases of the junction left unmatched. The length of the CDR3 is 16 residues. The CDR3 DNA sequence: TGCGCCAGCAGCCAAGAGCGCGGTAGCGGGGTAGGTGAGCAGTACTTC. Translated, it gives CASSQERGSGVGEQYF.

The V gene is TRBV6-5, the J gene TRBJ2-7, with D possibly being TRBD2 (5 bases). This CDR3 is built from 13 residues. The germline CDR1 and CDR2 sequences are MNHEY and SVGAGI. The ends were cut back, 1 base at V and 4 bases at J, with 8 bases in the middle. DNA of the CDR3: TGTGCCAGCAGTTACTTTCGGGGTTACGAGCAGTACTTC. This translates into CASSYFRGYEQYF.

The gene calls are TRBV5-8 and TRBJ2-1, with D possibly being TRBD2 (5 bases). V shed 7 bases and J shed 0 bases, with 11 bases lying between them. Germline V CDR1 and CDR2: SGHTS, YDEGEE. The CDR3 has 14 residues. The CDR3 reads CASRTRGSYNEQFF. The CDR3 DNA is TGTGCCAGCCGAACCCGGGGCTCCTACAATGAGCAGTTCTTC.

The CDR3 reads CASSVGDRPANYGYTF. In DNA form, the CDR3 reads TGTGCCAGCAGCGTAGGTGACAGGCCAGCTAACTATGGCTACACCTTC. The chain employs TRBV9 and TRBJ1-2; D is perhaps TRBD1 (6 bases). The CDR3 runs 16 residues. Germline V gene sequence: CDR1 SGDLS, CDR2 YYNGEE. V dropped 0 bases and J dropped 0 bases, with 12 bases sitting between them.